The following is a T cell receptor beta chain sequence with its context. Its specificity is not known. This entry comes from a study of cytomegalovirus exposure and HLA in healthy donors. Overall study findings and caveats: Many donors carried some public TCRs, although rarity characterized most TCR sequences.

Sequencing was performed with immunoSEQ multiplex PCR; in TCRdb, only in-frame clones are kept and a portion is missing. Seen here are around 190,000 clones, about 89% observed once, and the top ten hold around 7.2%. Germline trimming cut 4 bases from V and 4 bases from J; bases unmatched to any gene: 5. CDR3 length: 14 residues. CDR1 is SEHNR and CDR2 is FQNEAQ in the germline V gene (reference sequence). The V and J genes are TRBV7-9 and TRBJ1-2, with 8 bases identical to TRBD1. The sequenced sample consisted of PBMCs. This TCR was recovered from a young man in good health and CMV-seropositive. The DNA of the CDR3 is TGTGCCAGCAGCTGGGGGACAGGCTCCTATGGCTACACCTTC. Its translation: CASSWGTGSYGYTF.